Listed here are 13 T cell receptor beta chains from one sample, sequenced in a study of blood T cell repertoires in COVID-19. The protocol was immunoSEQ multiplex PCR, while the TCRdb copy is restricted to in-frame clones and leaves out a portion. This repertoire shows 130,000 or so clones, more than 80% found once; its top ten account for around 30%. The sample comprised peripheral blood. These receptors all come from a man between 65 and 85 years old with active or convalescent COVID-19.

The CDR3 loop reads CASSVPGVDGANVLTF. CDR3 sequence (DNA): TGTGCCAGCAGTGTTCCAGGGGTCGATGGGGCCAACGTCCTGACTTTC. This chain connects TRBV25-1 to TRBJ2-6, with TRBD1 as a possible D gene (6 bases). The CDR3 totals 16 residues. CDR1 is MGHDK, CDR2 SYGVNS, per germline. Trimming shortened V by 4 bases and J by 3 bases, and 13 bases separated the two germline ends.

The chain combines TRBV7-2 with TRBJ1-1; D perhaps matches TRBD1 (5 bases). From germline, CDR1 is SGHTA and CDR2 FQGNSA. V was trimmed by 4 bases and J by 1 base, leaving 13 bases between them. This CDR3 is built from 15 residues. The CDR3 DNA follows: TGTGCCAGCAGCTCTCTCGGGGGAAGGAACACTGAAGCTTTCTTT. It yields the protein CASSSLGGRNTEAFF.

The rearrangement links TRBV6-4 to TRBJ2-7, with D possibly TRBD2 on 5 matching bases. The ends were cut back, 5 bases at V and 1 base at J, with 12 bases in the middle. This CDR3 contains 14 residues. Germline CDR1 is MRHNA and CDR2 is SNTAGT. As DNA, the CDR3 is TGTGCCAGCAGTTTGGACCCGGGATCCTACGAGCAGTACTTC. This translates into CASSLDPGSYEQYF.

The CDR3: CASSPTWSNEQFF. The CDR3 coding sequence is TGTGCCAGCTCACCGACTTGGAGCAATGAGCAGTTCTTC. The chain carries TRBV18 and TRBJ2-1, with no clear D. There are 13 residues in the CDR3. Germline CDR1 KGHSH, CDR2 LQKENI. Trimming stripped 3 bases from V and 6 bases from J, with 9 bases between. Supplemented by reference TRBV18 and TRBJ2-1, the full variable domain reads NAGVMQNPRHLVRRRGQEARLRCSPMKGHSHVYWYRQLPEEGLKFMVYLQKENIIDESGMPKERFSAEFPKEGPSILRIQQVVRGDSAAYFCASSPTWSNEQFFGPGTRLTVL.

This chain joins TRBV7-9 and TRBJ2-7; a weak D match, TRBD2 (6 bases). Germline V gene data show CDR1 as SEHNR and CDR2 as FQNEAQ (reference sequence). The CDR3 covers 15 residues. V was shortened by 7 bases and J by 5 bases, with 21 bases between the two germline ends. The DNA for the CDR3 is TGTGCCAGCACCCCTCCGGGACTCCGAGGGGACGAGCAGTACTTC. It yields the protein CASTPPGLRGDEQYF.

The J gene is TRBJ2-1, the V gene TRBV11-2; 10 bases align to TRBD2. The V gene's germline CDR1 is SGHAT and CDR2 FQNNGV. J gave up 2 bases and V 5 bases, and 6 bases lay outside the gene matches. CDR3 length equals 16 residues. CDR3 in amino acids: CASSPRTSGTYNEQFF. The CDR3 coding sequence is TGTGCCAGCAGCCCGCGGACTAGCGGTACCTACAATGAGCAGTTCTTC.

This clone was counted once. This chain links TRBV24-1 with TRBJ1-5; no clear D. V gave up 1 base and J gave up 7 bases, with 10 bases separating them. The CDR3 covers 14 residues. The V gene's germline CDR1 is KGHDR and CDR2 SFDVKD. CDR3 nucleotides: TGTGCCACCAGTGATTTCGGGGTCGGGCAGCCCCAGCATTTT. Translated, it gives CATSDFGVGQPQHF.

The chain joins TRBV27 to TRBJ1-1; no reliable D call. Germline V CDR1 and CDR2: MNHEY, SMNVEV (reference sequence). Trimming shortened V by 2 bases and J by 5 bases, and 12 bases separated the two germline ends. This CDR3 is built from 14 residues. This CDR3 reads CASSLDGFGTEAFF. Here the CDR3 DNA reads TGTGCCAGCAGTTTAGACGGGTTTGGGACTGAAGCTTTCTTT.

This sequence joins TRBV28 and TRBJ1-4; D not certain. V was cut by 3 bases and J by 8 bases, with 10 bases left in between. The CDR3 is 13 residues long. The germline V gene encodes CDR1 MDHEN and CDR2 SYDVKM. The CDR3 DNA follows: TGTGCCAGCAGTTTCCAGGTTTGGGAAAAACTGTTTTTT. The encoded protein is CASSFQVWEKLFF.

CDR3 residues: CASSTTVNTEAFF. The CDR3 bases are TGTGCCAGCAGCACGACAGTGAACACTGAAGCTTTCTTT. The chain combines TRBV7-9 with TRBJ1-1; a possible D gene is TRBD1 (5 bases). The germline CDR1 and CDR2 sequences are SEHNR and FQNEAQ (reference sequence). Trimming cost V 5 bases and J 0 bases, with 7 bases left between them. The CDR3 totals 13 residues.

The genes are TRBV28 and TRBJ2-2, with D unclear. Per germline, CDR1 MDHEN and CDR2 SYDVKM. Trimming cost V 6 bases and J 4 bases, with 9 bases left between them. The length of the CDR3 is 13 residues. The CDR3 sequence: CASSEASTGELFF. Here the CDR3 DNA reads TGTGCCAGCAGCGAAGCAAGCACCGGGGAGCTGTTTTTT.

The chain links TRBV10-3 to TRBJ1-2, with D possibly TRBD1 on 5 matching bases. Germline V gives CDR1 ENHRY, CDR2 SYGVKD. The ends were cut back, 0 bases at V and 6 bases at J, with 14 bases in the middle. The CDR3 contains 15 residues. Here the CDR3 reads CAISESGMGGDGYTF. CDR3 in DNA: TGTGCCATCAGTGAGTCCGGCATGGGGGGGGATGGCTACACCTTC.

V is TRBV7-9 and J is TRBJ1-2; 8 nucleotides match TRBD1. Germline CDR1 reads SEHNR; CDR2 reads FQNEAQ (reference sequence). V lost 4 bases to trimming and J lost 8 bases; unmatched junction nucleotides: 6. The CDR3 is 13 residues long. CDR3 region: CASSSGQGRGYTF. CDR3 bases: TGTGCCAGCAGCTCCGGACAGGGCCGGGGCTACACCTTC.